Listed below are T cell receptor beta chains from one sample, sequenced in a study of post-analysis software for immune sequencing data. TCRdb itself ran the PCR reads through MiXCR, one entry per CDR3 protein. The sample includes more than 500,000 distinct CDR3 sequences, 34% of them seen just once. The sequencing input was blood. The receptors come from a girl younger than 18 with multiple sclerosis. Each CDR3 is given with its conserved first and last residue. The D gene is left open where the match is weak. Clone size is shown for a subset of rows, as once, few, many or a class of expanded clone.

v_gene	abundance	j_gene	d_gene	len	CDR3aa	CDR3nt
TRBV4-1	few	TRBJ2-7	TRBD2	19	CASRLLPGLAGVRSYEQYF	TGCGCCAGCAGACTTCTACCGGGACTAGCGGGGGTACGTTCCTACGAGCAGTACTTC
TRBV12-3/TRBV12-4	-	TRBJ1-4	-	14	CASRADVSYEKLFF	TGTGCCAGCAGAGCAGATGTGAGCTATGAAAAACTGTTTTTT
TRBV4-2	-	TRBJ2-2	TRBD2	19	CASSQDNDPGLANTGEPFF	TGTGCCAGCAGCCAAGACAACGACCCGGGACTAGCAAACACCGGGGAGCCGTTTTTT
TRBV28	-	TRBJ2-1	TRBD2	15	CASSPPGGSYNEQFF	TGTGCCAGCAGCCCCCCGGGGGGCTCCTACAATGAGCAGTTCTTC
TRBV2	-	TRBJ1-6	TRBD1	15	CASSEEQGRHSPLHF	TGTGCCAGCAGTGAGGAACAGGGGAGACACTCACCCCTCCACTTT
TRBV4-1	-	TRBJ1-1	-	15	CASSLGQTFRGEAFF	TGCGCCAGCAGCCTCGGCCAAACTTTTAGGGGTGAAGCTTTCTTT
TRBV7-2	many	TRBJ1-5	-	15	CASSLGGDGNQPQHF	TGTGCCAGCAGCTTAGGGGGGGATGGCAATCAGCCCCAGCATTTT
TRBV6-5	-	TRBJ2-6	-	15	CASTLDISGANVLTF	TGTGCCAGCACCCTGGACATCTCTGGGGCCAACGTCCTGACTTTC
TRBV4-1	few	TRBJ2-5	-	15	CASSQDTGAGVKQYF	TGCGCCAGCAGCCAAGATACGGGGGCCGGTGTGAAGCAGTACTTC
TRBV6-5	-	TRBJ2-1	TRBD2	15	CTSSASGGAHNEQFF	TGTACCAGCAGTGCTAGCGGGGGGGCCCACAATGAGCAGTTCTTC
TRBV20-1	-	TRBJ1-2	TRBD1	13	CSAGQNTNYGYTF	TGCAGTGCGGGACAGAACACTAACTATGGCTACACCTTC
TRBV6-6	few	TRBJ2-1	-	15	CASRREGGPYNEQFF	TGTGCCAGCAGACGCGAGGGGGGTCCCTACAATGAGCAGTTCTTC
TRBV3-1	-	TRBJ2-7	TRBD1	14	CASSQETGAKEQYF	TGTGCCAGCAGCCAAGAGACAGGGGCAAAAGAGCAGTACTTC
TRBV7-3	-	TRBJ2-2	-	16	CASSSLGGANTGELFF	TGTGCCAGCAGCTCCTTGGGTGGCGCGAACACCGGGGAGCTGTTTTTT
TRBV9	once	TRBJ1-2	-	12	CASSGIAYGYTF	TGTGCCAGCAGCGGAATAGCCTATGGCTACACCTTC
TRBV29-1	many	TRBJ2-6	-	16	CSVPANRVSGANVLTF	TGCAGCGTTCCGGCAAACCGGGTCTCTGGGGCCAACGTCCTGACTTTC
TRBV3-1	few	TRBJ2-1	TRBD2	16	CASSHGLAGAYNEQFF	TGTGCCAGCAGCCACGGACTAGCGGGGGCCTACAATGAGCAGTTCTTC
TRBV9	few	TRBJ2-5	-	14	CASSVDRSRETQYF	TGTGCCAGCAGCGTTGATAGGTCTCGGGAGACCCAGTACTTC
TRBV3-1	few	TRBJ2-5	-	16	CASSQVYAGAQETQYF	TGTGCCAGCAGCCAAGTTTACGCGGGGGCACAAGAGACCCAGTACTTC
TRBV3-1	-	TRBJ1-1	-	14	CASSQLGRGTEAFF	TGTGCCAGCAGCCAATTAGGCCGGGGTACTGAAGCTTTCTTT
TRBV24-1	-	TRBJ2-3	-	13	CATSALYTDTQYF	TGTGCCACCAGTGCTCTTTACACAGATACGCAGTATTTT
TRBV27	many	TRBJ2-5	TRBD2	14	CASSLTPRGETQYF	TGTGCCAGCAGTTTAACTCCGCGGGGGGAGACCCAGTACTTC
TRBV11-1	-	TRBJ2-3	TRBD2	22	CASSPRGRTKSNSGGNTDTQYF	TGTGCCAGCAGCCCCCGGGGGAGGACAAAATCGAATAGCGGGGGAAACACAGATACGCAGTATTTT
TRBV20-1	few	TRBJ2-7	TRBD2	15	CSARVPGLQLYEQYF	TGCAGTGCTAGGGTACCGGGACTACAACTCTACGAGCAGTACTTC
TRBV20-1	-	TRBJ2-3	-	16	CSAPARRSGAKYTQYF	TGCAGTGCTCCTGCGAGGAGGAGCGGCGCGAAATATACGCAGTATTTT
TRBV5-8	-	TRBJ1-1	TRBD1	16	CASSFAGTGTITEAFF	TGTGCCAGCAGCTTTGCCGGGACAGGGACCATCACTGAAGCTTTCTTT
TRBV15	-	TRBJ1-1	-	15	CATSRDLKHAKGAFF	TGTGCCACCAGCAGAGATTTGAAGCACGCGAAGGGAGCTTTCTTT
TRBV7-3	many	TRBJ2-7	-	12	CASSLGPGEQYF	TGTGCCAGCAGCTTAGGCCCCGGCGAGCAGTACTTC
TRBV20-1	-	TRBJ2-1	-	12	CSARRKLNEQFF	TGCAGTGCCCGACGAAAGTTAAATGAGCAGTTCTTC